A single TCR beta chain is shown here with its context. As yet, its antigen is unknown. The sample originates from a study of T cell responses to AZD1222 COVID-19 vaccine. Study-wide background: Samples with a second dose at about 4 or about 12 weeks were pooled together. Study results and caveats: Epitopes outside B.1.351 and B.1.1.7 mutated regions reportedly drew nearly half of spike TCRs. Spike-specific TCRs gained breadth and depth after people received two AZD1222 doses. Mostly white British, mostly female donors; authors suggested clonal diversity may be underestimated.

V lost 7 bases to trimming and J lost 9 bases, with 18 bases between them. The CDR3 covers 13 residues. Method: immunoSEQ multiplex PCR; TCRdb's copy keeps in-frame clones and lacks some. The sample lists roughly 170,000 clones; 88% were seen once. The receptor's source is an adult in good health. The chain employs TRBV12-3 or TRBV12-4 and TRBJ2-5; TRBD1 might be the D (6 bases). Sequenced here: peripheral blood, sampled on day 0 of AZD1222 vaccination. In nucleotides, the CDR3 is TGTGCCAGCACCTGGGGGCCAAGAAGGTCCCAGTACTTC. Encoded protein: CASTWGPRRSQYF.